Listed below are T cell receptor beta chains from one sample, sequenced in a study of spatial heterogeneity in lung cancer. TCRdb re-analysed the 5' RACE reads in MiXCR, keeping a single row per CDR3 protein. Seen here are just under 95,000 distinct CDR3 sequences, about 12% observed once, and the top ten hold about two fifths. The sample in question was PBMCs, obtained at surgery. The source is a male donor with early-stage non-small cell lung cancer. The conserved cysteine and the conserved F or W are not part of the CDR3 here.

J gene: TRBJ2-5; V gene: TRBV11-1; CDR3 protein: ASSSWDDDEGSETQY
J gene: TRBJ2-7; V gene: TRBV12-3/TRBV12-4; CDR3 protein: ASSTSYEQY
J gene: TRBJ2-2; V gene: TRBV12-3/TRBV12-4; CDR3 protein: ASTLRTSSRITGELF
J gene: TRBJ2-2; V gene: TRBV30; CDR3 protein: VSLPRDNIYTGELF
J gene: TRBJ2-1; V gene: TRBV20-1; CDR3 protein: SARYGLINEQF
J gene: TRBJ2-3; V gene: TRBV2; CDR3 protein: ASSGRGGTDTQY
J gene: TRBJ2-5; V gene: TRBV6-2/TRBV6-3; CDR3 protein: ASSYVGLSGETQY
J gene: TRBJ1-2; V gene: TRBV28; CDR3 protein: ASRGGRGNYGYT
J gene: TRBJ1-3; V gene: TRBV5-1; CDR3 protein: ASTDPGNTIY
J gene: TRBJ1-1; V gene: TRBV3-1; CDR3 protein: ASSHRDTEAF